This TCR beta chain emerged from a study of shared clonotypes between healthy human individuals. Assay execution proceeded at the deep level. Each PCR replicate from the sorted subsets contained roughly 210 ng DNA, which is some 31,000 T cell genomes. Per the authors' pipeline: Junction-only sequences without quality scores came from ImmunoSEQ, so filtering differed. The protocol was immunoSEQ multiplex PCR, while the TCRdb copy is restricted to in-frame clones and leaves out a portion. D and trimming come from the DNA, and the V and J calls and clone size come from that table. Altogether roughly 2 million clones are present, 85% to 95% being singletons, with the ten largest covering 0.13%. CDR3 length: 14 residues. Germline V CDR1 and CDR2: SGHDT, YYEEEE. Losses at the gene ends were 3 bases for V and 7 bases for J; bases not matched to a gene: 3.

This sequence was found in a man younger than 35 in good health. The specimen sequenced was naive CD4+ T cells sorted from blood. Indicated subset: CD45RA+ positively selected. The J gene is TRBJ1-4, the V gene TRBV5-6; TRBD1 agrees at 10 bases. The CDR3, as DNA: TGTGCCAGCAGCTCCGGGACAGGGGTTGAAAAACTGTTTTTT. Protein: CASSSGTGVEKLFF.